This is a list of T cell receptor beta chains from one sample in a study of T cells after posttransplantation cyclophosphamide. Some clones are missing from TCRdb's copy, which holds only in-frame ones; the method was immunoSEQ multiplex PCR. The sample holds some 64,000 clones, just over 90% seen once. Source material: PBMCs. These receptors all come from a woman aged 30 to 39 in good health and a related stem cell transplant donor. Both conserved end residues are part of each CDR3. A D gene is named only where the DNA matches it firmly. A row's size may be missing; if present it is once, few, many or a size class.

TRBJ1-1 NA NA TRBV4-3 CASSHKDANTEAFF TGCGCCAGCAGCCATAAGGATGCGAACACTGAAGCTTTCTTT
TRBJ1-3 NA NA TRBV5-1 CASSLDGPASSGNTIYF TGCGCCAGCAGCTTGGATGGGCCAGCCAGCTCTGGAAACACCATATATTTT
TRBJ2-1 NA TRBD1 TRBV18 CASSPNRGRVNEQFF TGTGCCAGCTCACCAAATAGGGGGCGGGTCAATGAGCAGTTCTTC
TRBJ1-2 NA NA TRBV7-9 CASSYLDIYGYTF TGTGCCAGCAGCTACCTGGACATCTATGGCTACACCTTC
TRBJ2-7 NA NA TRBV21-1 CASSKAGAGRISYEQYF TGTGCCAGCAGCAAAGCAGGGGCGGGCAGGATCTCCTACGAGCAGTACTTC
TRBJ2-2 NA NA TRBV18 CASSPQPRGAGELFF TGTGCCAGCTCACCACAACCGAGGGGGGCCGGGGAGCTGTTTTTT
TRBJ1-2 NA NA TRBV6-6 CASSSFNYGYTF TGTGCCAGCAGTTCGTTTAACTATGGCTACACCTTC
TRBJ2-5 NA TRBD2 TRBV19 CASRVGLGETQYF TGTGCCAGTAGAGTAGGACTAGGGGAGACCCAGTACTTC
TRBJ1-6 NA TRBD1 TRBV6-5 CASRAGTGASPLHF TGTGCCAGCAGGGCCGGGACAGGGGCTTCACCCCTCCACTTT
TRBJ1-2 NA TRBD1 TRBV5-3 CARSLATGGSFGCGYTF TGTGCCAGAAGCTTGGCGACAGGGGGCAGTTTCGGCTGTGGCTACACCTTC
TRBJ2-3 NA NA TRBV7-2 CASSLGSQFDTDTQYF TGTGCCAGCAGCTTAGGGAGTCAGTTCGACACAGATACGCAGTATTTT
TRBJ2-5 NA NA TRBV2 CASSEGGHSTETQYF TGTGCCAGCAGTGAAGGGGGACACTCAACGGAGACCCAGTACTTC
TRBJ1-5 few NA TRBV19 CASSREGTSNQPQHF TGTGCCAGTAGTAGGGAAGGAACTAGCAATCAGCCCCAGCATTTT
TRBJ1-6 NA NA TRBV28 CASSFYNSPLHF TGTGCCAGCAGTTTTTATAATTCACCCCTCCACTTT
TRBJ2-1 NA NA TRBV14 CASSQDLARDYNEQFF TGTGCCAGCAGCCAAGATCTTGCGCGGGATTACAATGAGCAGTTCTTC
TRBJ2-7 NA TRBD2 TRBV7-2 CASSLGTSGSYEQYF TGTGCCAGCAGCCTGGGGACTAGCGGCTCCTACGAGCAGTACTTC
TRBJ1-2 NA NA TRBV30 CAWSGGYGYTF TGTGCCTGGAGTGGAGGCTATGGCTACACCTTC
TRBJ2-2 NA NA TRBV29-1 CSAMTGGTGELFF TGCAGCGCTATGACAGGAGGAACCGGGGAGCTGTTTTTT
TRBJ1-6 NA NA TRBV4-2 CASSQGFRSGVLTSSQSYNSPLHF TGTGCCAGCAGCCAGGGTTTTCGGTCGGGGGTGCTCACCTCGAGTCAGTCCTATAATTCACCCCTCCACTTT
TRBJ2-1 once TRBD1 TRBV6-1 CASSEQVGTGNNEQFF TGTGCCAGCAGTGAGCAAGTCGGGACAGGGAACAATGAGCAGTTCTTC
TRBJ1-4 NA NA TRBV30 CAWSAGEKLFF TGTGCCTGGAGTGCAGGAGAAAAACTGTTTTTT
TRBJ1-2 NA NA TRBV28 CASSFLSGAYGYTF TGTGCCAGCAGTTTTCTGTCAGGGGCCTATGGCTACACCTTC
TRBJ2-1 NA NA TRBV5-1 CASSVLSGAYNEQFF TGCGCCAGCAGCGTCTTATCAGGGGCCTACAATGAGCAGTTCTTC
TRBJ1-4 NA NA TRBV5-6 CASSEIGTRDEKLFF TGTGCCAGCAGCGAGATCGGGACCAGGGATGAAAAACTGTTTTTT
TRBJ1-2 NA NA TRBV5-6 CASSLYGASTDPTNYGYTF TGTGCCAGCAGCTTGTACGGGGCTTCTACTGACCCAACTAACTATGGCTACACCTTC
TRBJ2-5 NA NA TRBV9 CASSVDGEETQYF TGTGCCAGCAGCGTCGATGGGGAAGAGACCCAGTACTTC
TRBJ2-7 NA TRBD2 TRBV27 CASKGLAEAYEQYF TGTGCCAGCAAGGGACTAGCGGAGGCCTACGAGCAGTACTTC
TRBJ2-2 NA TRBD2 TRBV7-2 CASSPDGGGTFGELFF TGTGCCAGCAGCCCAGATGGCGGGGGGACGTTCGGGGAGCTGTTTTTT
TRBJ2-7 once TRBD2 TRBV6-6 CASGLAGIYEQYF TGTGCCAGTGGACTAGCGGGCATCTACGAGCAGTACTTC
TRBJ2-7 NA TRBD1 TRBV4-3 CASSQGTGPYEQYF TGCGCCAGCAGCCAAGGGACAGGACCCTACGAGCAGTACTTC
TRBJ2-3 NA TRBD2 TRBV4-3 CASSQLLAGGPGFHDTQYF TGCGCCAGCAGCCAACTACTAGCGGGGGGGCCCGGTTTTCATGATACGCAGTATTTT
TRBJ1-2 NA TRBD1 TRBV30 CAWSVGGTGGSRYTF TGTGCCTGGAGCGTAGGGGGGACAGGGGGCTCTCGCTACACCTTC
TRBJ2-5 NA NA TRBV5-1 CASSPWGDRGTQYF TGCGCCAGCAGCCCCTGGGGAGATAGGGGGACCCAGTACTTC
TRBJ1-2 once NA TRBV27 CASSLMGPRSARTYGYTF TGTGCCAGCAGTTTAATGGGGCCTCGTTCCGCAAGAACTTATGGCTACACCTTC
TRBJ1-2 NA NA TRBV5-1 CASSLTGTPKSYGYTF TGCGCCAGCAGCTTGACCGGGACGCCGAAATCCTATGGCTACACCTTC
TRBJ1-2 NA NA TRBV2 CASSERRGVYGHTF TGTGCCAGCAGTGAACGGAGAGGCGTCTATGGCCACACCTTC
TRBJ1-2 few TRBD1 TRBV30 CAWSRGEGYGYTF TGTGCCTGGAGCAGGGGGGAGGGCTATGGCTACACCTTC
TRBJ2-5 NA TRBD1 TRBV11-2 CASSRPGQQETQYF TGTGCCAGCAGCCGTCCGGGACAGCAAGAGACCCAGTACTTC
TRBJ2-2 NA NA TRBV7-9 CASLSGGAGSGELFF TGTGCCAGCCTCTCGGGCGGGGCGGGCTCCGGGGAGCTGTTTTTT
TRBJ2-2 NA NA TRBV12-5 CASGLGHGELFF TGTGCTAGTGGCCTTGGCCACGGGGAGCTGTTTTTT
TRBJ1-2 NA TRBD1 TRBV27 CASTPGQGYGGYTF TGTGCCAGCACCCCGGGACAGGGCTACGGTGGCTACACCTTC
TRBJ2-1 NA TRBD2 TRBV16 CASSQSSGGAGEQFF TGTGCCAGCAGCCAATCTAGCGGGGGGGCCGGTGAGCAGTTCTTC
TRBJ1-1 NA NA TRBV5-4 CASSSAAGLTTEAFF TGTGCCAGCAGCTCAGCCGCGGGACTTACGACTGAAGCTTTCTTT
TRBJ2-1 NA TRBD2 TRBV6-4 CASSGTSSPYNEQFF TGTGCCAGCAGTGGGACTAGCTCACCCTACAATGAGCAGTTCTTC
TRBJ2-2 NA TRBD1 TRBV27 CASSSIRQGTGELFF TGTGCCAGCAGTTCGATCCGACAGGGCACCGGGGAGCTGTTTTTT
TRBJ2-5 NA TRBD2 TRBV4-2 CASSQVIQRGGKGETQYF TGTGCCAGCAGCCAAGTCATCCAGCGGGGGGGAAAGGGAGAGACCCAGTACTTC
TRBJ2-7 NA TRBD1 TRBV20-1 CSASDRDEQYF TGCAGTGCTAGTGACAGGGACGAGCAGTACTTC
TRBJ2-3 NA TRBD1 TRBV2 CASSRTGSTDTQYF TGTGCCAGCAGCCGGACAGGGAGCACAGATACGCAGTATTTT
TRBJ2-1 NA TRBD1 TRBV19 CASSIRAGGWFF TGTGCCAGTAGTATCCGGGCAGGGGGATGGTTCTTC
TRBJ1-5 NA NA TRBV7-2 CASSLVGQGNQPQHF TGTGCCAGCAGCTTAGTGGGGCAGGGAAATCAGCCCCAGCATTTT
TRBJ1-2 NA NA TRBV25-1 CASSEYKTVLDGYTF TGTGCCAGCAGTGAATATAAAACAGTTCTCGATGGCTACACCTTC
TRBJ1-2 NA NA TRBV9 CASSVGGNYGYTF TGTGCCAGCAGCGTAGGGGGCAACTATGGCTACACCTTC
TRBJ2-1 NA TRBD2 TRBV6-5 CASSYERGTLNEQFF TGTGCCAGCAGTTACGAGCGGGGGACTCTCAATGAGCAGTTCTTC
TRBJ1-1 NA NA TRBV6-6 CASSPIQNTEAFF TGTGCCAGCAGTCCGATACAGAACACTGAAGCTTTCTTT
TRBJ2-7 NA TRBD2 TRBV28 CASNEEGGGVGYEQYF TGTGCCAGCAACGAAGAGGGCGGGGGGGTTGGCTACGAGCAGTACTTC
TRBJ1-4 NA NA TRBV5-6 CASSNRGTNEKLFF TGTGCCAGCAGCAACCGGGGGACTAATGAAAAACTGTTTTTT
TRBJ2-7 NA TRBD1 TRBV5-6 CASSSQGAYEQYF TGTGCCAGCAGCTCCCAGGGGGCCTACGAGCAGTACTTC
TRBJ1-5 NA NA TRBV7-9 CASSLGDARTQHF TGTGCCAGCAGCTTAGGTGACGCCCGGACCCAGCATTTT
TRBJ2-7 NA NA TRBV11-3 CASSLSGEAYEQYF TGTGCCAGCAGTCTCTCAGGGGAGGCCTACGAGCAGTACTTC